This T cell receptor (beta chain) was captured by sequencing in a study of naive and memory T cell subsets (dated by TCRdb to about 2017). With regard to the full study: Sorted naive and memory T cell subsets from peripheral blood were analyzed in the study using a UMI-based, open-source pipeline for TCR alpha and beta sequencing. RNA was DNase-treated and reverse transcribed with TCR constant-region primers, mostly using SuperScript III. The results of the functional CMV T cell responses matched the IgG serology results in every case. What the work shows at the level of the full study, not this receptor alone: In both CD4 and CD8 cells, the Gini index increased while Shannon and inverse Simpson diversity decreased from naive through CM, EM and EMRA. After error correction, over 90% of naive TCR sequences appeared only once, giving much steeper abundance distributions than memory subsets. RNA-based TCR counts may be influenced by expression changes linked to T cell activation and differentiation. The repertoire findings for the naive and memory subsets could not be validated against a ground truth because none was available. The abundance of TCRs followed a power law with an exponent that differed between naive and memory subsets yet stayed consistent across the three individuals. Naive repertoires, especially CD8, contained a few larger clonotypes, possibly memory cells re-expressing CD45RA. A clonotype was defined as a single alpha or beta chain sequence rather than as a paired alpha/beta receptor.

TCR alpha and beta chain libraries were amplified separately from the second PCR step onward. CMV status of each donor was established by measuring IFNgamma production from CD4+ T cells after fresh PBMCs were stimulated overnight with CMV viral lysate. Miltenyi beads were used first to positively select CD4 T cells, and CD8 T cells were then positively selected from the CD4-negative fraction. Cells were stained for CD3, CD4, CD8, CD45RA, CD27 and a live/dead dye and were sorted on a BD Aria II into four subsets based on CD45RA and CD27. Blood was obtained from a few healthy volunteers, and the blood from each volunteer was fractionated into CD4 and CD8 T cells and subsequently into four differentiation subsets. Around 130 ml of peripheral blood was collected from each donor, and PBMC were isolated from the blood using Ficoll-Paque PLUS density-gradient centrifugation. The sorted cells were lysed in RLT buffer, after which RNA was extracted using a Qiagen RNeasy kit and kept at -80 degrees C.

V was cut back by 4 bases and J by 4 bases, leaving a gap of 5 bases between them. The CDR3 goes from the cysteine to the phenylalanine over 11 residues. CDR3 DNA only is kept here, 33 bases in frame from base 1. In the germline V gene (reference sequence), CDR1 corresponds to DFQATT and CDR2 to SNEGSKA. As to this clonotype: Its specific antigen is unknown. No base quality information exists; no much larger clone differs at one position.

Libraries were constructed by UMI-ligation and nested PCR. The beta constant-region primer consisted of an equimolar mixture of two oligonucleotides that together covered TRBC1 and TRBC2. The ligated cDNA went through four rounds of PCR with nested alpha and beta constant-region primers together with the SP2 primer. A single-stranded oligonucleotide bearing the SP2 primer plus a 12-nucleotide UMI was ligated onto the 3' end of the cDNA by T4 RNA ligase 1. Incubation of the ligation reaction lasted about 20-25 hours at 16 degrees C. PCR2 was typically performed as a SYBR Green qPCR and was stopped at a predetermined threshold so that over-amplification was prevented. All purifications after the first were performed with Agencourt AMPure XP magnetic beads. Library quantification was done by Qubit, followed by a TapeStation check on which the main peak was expected at around 650 bp. Pooled libraries were sequenced on an Illumina MiSeq using v2 2x251 paired-end kits, and typically about 0.95-2.1 million reads were obtained per sample. Each sample's library went into the pool at roughly 4.4 nM, and roughly 5-7.5% PhiX was added to help with cluster recognition. In the original analysis: V and J genes were assigned to Demultiplexor-processed FASTQ reads by Decombinator through tag matching, with a single base-pair mismatch being allowed. UMIs were used by Collapsinator to correct both sequencing errors and frequency errors arising from PCR heterogeneity. TCRs were translated and CDR3s were extracted from the conserved cysteine to the FGXG phenylalanine by CDR3Translator, with non-productive sequences being flagged. Gini, Shannon entropy and inverse Simpson indices were calculated on repertoires subsampled to equal numbers of UMI-defined TCRs. Clonotype abundance distributions were fitted to a power law by maximum likelihood within the linear range. Similar UMI counts, unique TCR numbers and clonal distributions were obtained with the pipeline and with MIGEC on one naive CD8 sample. In one analysis, naive TCRs that were also found in any memory subset of the same donor were excluded from the naive repertoire. Repertoires were searched for approximately 7,000 CMV-associated CDR3 sequences compiled from VDJdb and a published dataset. TCRdb reprocessing: public reads trimmed at Q25 with fastp, clones called with MiXCR, in-frame beta chains kept. Rows are unified per CDR3 protein, each entry keeping the most common DNA and genes. TCRdb, not the original authors, processed these V and J calls. Within this sample are about 150,000 distinct CDR3 sequences, with under 25% of them counted one time only. Roughly 0.1% of the sample is in the top ten clones.

The V and J segments used are TRBV20-1 and TRBJ2-1; matching of 5 bases hints at TRBD2 as the D gene. Sequences were obtained from naive CD4+ T cells from blood. The label giving this sample's cell subset or site can be read as: naive T cells, CD45RA high CD27+. The sequence was obtained from a human donor in good health. The CDR3 is CSAKRYNEQFF. The DNA sequence follows: TGCAGTGCTAAGCGGTACAATGAGCAGTTCTTC.